This T cell receptor beta chain was recorded in a study of type 1 regulatory T cells. Overall study: T-allo10 is a Tr1-enriched, alloantigen-specific CD4 T cell product made in vitro.

The V end was cut by 9 bases, the J end by 1 base, with 10 bases between. The germline CDR1 and CDR2 sequences are ENHRY and SYGVKD. The CDR3 is made up of 13 amino acids. In its sample, this clonotype was seen a few times. Each CDR3 protein gets one entry after TCRdb re-called the reads with MiXCR. The table lists around 88,000 distinct CDR3 sequences, 25% to 40% of them singletons. The genes are TRBV10-3 and TRBJ1-3; D possibly corresponds to TRBD1 (5 bases). The sequence was obtained from a human donor in good health. Sequencing used CD4+ T cells, either the whole sample or a sorted fraction (not recorded which). CDR3 loop: CAIYGGSGNTIYF. The CDR3, as DNA: TGTGCCATTTATGGGGGGTCTGGAAACACCATATATTTT.